These T cell receptor beta chains were read from a single sample in a study of control samples from healthy donors and cancer patients. The repertoire was sequenced with immunoSEQ multiplex PCR; TCRdb's copy has only in-frame clones and lacks some. Among over 110,000 clones listed, 80% to 95% were seen once. The sequenced sample was blood. These receptor sequences come from a man under 40 in good health. The CDR3 runs from the conserved cysteine through the conserved F or W. Each record gives: J gene, D gene, V gene, CDR3 DNA, CDR3 protein. The D gene is left open where the match is weak.

TRBJ1-2 | TRBD1 | TRBV29-1 | TGCAGCGTTGGGGGACAGGCAAATGGCTACACCTTC | CSVGGQANGYTF
TRBJ1-5 | - | TRBV28 | TGTGCCAGCAGTTTACGGGGGTTGGGCAATCAGCCCCAGCATTTT | CASSLRGLGNQPQHF
TRBJ2-1 | TRBD1 | TRBV9 | TGTGCCAGCAGCGGGACAGGGGTGTTGAATGAGCAGTTCTTC | CASSGTGVLNEQFF
TRBJ2-1 | - | TRBV20-1 | TGCAGTGCTAGAGATCCCTATGAGCAGTTCTTC | CSARDPYEQFF
TRBJ1-2 | - | TRBV30 | TGTGCCTGGAGGGCCCAAGGGCTCAACTATGGCTACACCTTC | CAWRAQGLNYGYTF
TRBJ1-3 | - | TRBV24-1 | TGTGCCACCAGTGATTTAGGCCTAAGCTCTGGAAACACCATATATTTT | CATSDLGLSSGNTIYF
TRBJ1-6 | - | TRBV7-9 | TGTGCCAGCAGCCCCTCGATTGCGTATAATTCACCCCTCCACTTT | CASSPSIAYNSPLHF
TRBJ1-2 | TRBD1 | TRBV6-5 | TGTGCCAGCATCGTAGGACAGGCTCCAGGAGGCTACACCTTC | CASIVGQAPGGYTF
TRBJ1-2 | - | TRBV27 | TGTGCCAGCAGACGACCGGGTTCAACCCATGGCTACACCTTC | CASRRPGSTHGYTF
TRBJ1-2 | - | TRBV6-2/TRBV6-3 | TGTGCCAGCAGTTACGAAGGTCAGGTGGATGGCTACACCTTC | CASSYEGQVDGYTF
TRBJ2-3 | - | TRBV4-1 | TGCGCCAGCAGCCAAGATCCCGGCACAGATACGCAGTATTTT | CASSQDPGTDTQYF